This T cell receptor (beta chain) appears in the sequencing data of a study of blood T cell repertoires in COVID-19. Overall study: The cDNA or gDNA used as material had been derived from T cells, B-cell-depleted T cells, or PBMCs.

Original handling: Amplifying reference gene primers gave estimates of nucleated cell counts. Measured with immunoSEQ multiplex PCR; TCRdb has only the in-frame clones, and not every one. V and J calls and clone size are given by that table; D and trimming were obtained from the DNA. The sample yields around 200,000 clones, around nine tenths seen once. V lost 4 bases and J lost 4; bases outside the gene matches: 5. Germline V CDR1 and CDR2: SGHTA, FQGTGA. The CDR3 is 15 residues long. This receptor was taken from a man aged 55 to 70 who had recovered from COVID-19. Specimen: peripheral blood. The V and J genes are TRBV7-3 and TRBJ2-2; TRBD1 agrees at 8 bases. The CDR3 nucleotides are TGTGCCAGCAGCTCAAGGACAGGGCCCACCGGGGAGCTGTTTTTT. Its translation: CASSSRTGPTGELFF. The variable domain in full, completed from reference TRBV7-3 and TRBJ2-2, reads GAGVSQTPSNKVTEKGKYVELRCDPISGHTALYWYRQSLGQGPEFLIYFQGTGAADDSGLPNDRFFAVRPEGSVSTLKIQRTERGDSAVYLCASSSRTGPTGELFFGEGSRLTVL.